Listed here are 28 T cell receptor beta chains from one sample, sequenced in a study of CD8+ T cells in alopecia areata. Following RNA extraction, reverse transcription yielded cDNA that acted as the sequencing template. Using immunoSEQ multiplex PCR, the repertoire was profiled, and TCRdb retains in-frame clones only, with some absent. This sample has roughly 110,000 clones, with around 84% found just once. As for treatment: oral pan-JAK inhibitor, 5-10 mg twice daily. The sample consisted of CD8+ T cells sorted from blood, taken at week 24, from a patient treated with tofacitinib. Every receptor here comes from a human donor with alopecia areata.

This sequence joins TRBV7-9 and TRBJ1-1; D not resolved. This CDR3 region has 14 residues. V was pared by 1 base and J by 5 bases, with 11 bases between. CDR1 and CDR2 from the germline V gene are SEHNR and FQNEAQ (reference sequence). The CDR3 DNA follows: TGTGCCAGCAGCTTAGTTCGGGGTCGGACTGAAGCTTTCTTT. Protein sequence: CASSLVRGRTEAFF. Complete variable domain (other parts from reference TRBV7-9 and TRBJ1-1): DTGVSQNPRHKITKRGQNVTFRCDPISEHNRLYWYRQTLGQGPEFLTYFQNEAQLEKSRLLSDRFSAERPKGSFSTLEIQRTEQGDSAMYLCASSLVRGRTEAFFGQGTRLTVV.

This clone has a handful of counts. This chain links TRBV27 with TRBJ2-4, with 9 nucleotides matching TRBD1. CDR3 length equals 15 residues. V was pared by 6 bases and J by 3 bases, with 6 bases of the junction left unmatched. CDR1 is MNHEY and CDR2 is SMNVEV in the germline V gene (reference sequence). The CDR3 DNA is TGTGCCAGCAGCGATACAGGGGGCGGCAAAAACATTCAGTACTTC. It translates to CASSDTGGGKNIQYF.

The chain has TRBV7-9 and TRBJ2-5; no definite D call. Looked up from germline, CDR1 is SEHNR and CDR2 is FQNEAQ (reference sequence). Trimming pared 7 bases from V and 2 bases from J, leaving 11 bases between. The CDR3 is made up of 13 amino acids. CDR3 coding DNA: TGTGCCAGCACCCACGGGCGACAAGAGACCCAGTACTTC. Translating gives CASTHGRQETQYF.

A single count supports this clone. The V call is TRBV4-1, the J call TRBJ2-3; D may correspond to TRBD1 or TRBD2 (6 bases each). Trimming pared 4 bases from V and 3 bases from J, leaving 11 bases between. In germline, CDR1 is MGHRA, CDR2 YSYEKL. This CDR3 spans 14 amino acids. The CDR3 nucleotides are TGCGCCAGCAGCCCGCCGGGGGCAACAGATACGCAGTATTTT. It specifies CASSPPGATDTQYF.

Only a few counts were recorded for this clone. The chain couples TRBV5-6 to TRBJ2-7, with no clear D. The CDR3 is 11 residues long. With 4 bases removed from V and 5 bases from J, the gap between germline ends came to 7 bases. The germline CDR1 and CDR2 sequences are SGHDT and YYEEEE. Written as DNA, the CDR3 is TGTGCCAGCAGCCAGATTAACGAGCAGTACTTC. It specifies CASSQINEQYF.

This clone appeared a few times. The rearrangement uses TRBV29-1 and TRBJ2-2; possibly TRBD1 for D (6 bases). Per germline, CDR1 SQVTM and CDR2 ANQGSEA. Trimming took 6 bases from V and 3 from J, leaving 14 bases between them. CDR3 length: 14 amino acids. CDR3 protein: CSVQGFRDTGELFF. The CDR3 DNA reads TGCAGCGTACAGGGCTTTCGGGACACCGGGGAGCTGTTTTTT.

A single count supports this clone. V usage is TRBV19 and J usage is TRBJ2-1; the D gene is possibly TRBD2 (6 bases). The CDR3 covers 15 residues. CDR1 and CDR2 (germline): LNHDA, SQIVND (reference sequence). Trimming shortened V by 4 bases and J by 6 bases, and 16 bases separated the two germline ends. The CDR3 bases are TGTGCCAGTAGTAATACGCCAGGGACTCTCAATGAGCAGTTCTTC. This sequence encodes CASSNTPGTLNEQFF.

The CDR3 region is CASSVAGALADTQYF. CDR3 bases: TGTGCCAGCAGCGTAGCCGGGGCCCTCGCAGATACGCAGTATTTT. This chain connects TRBV9 to TRBJ2-3; D is tentatively TRBD1 or TRBD2 (5 bases each). The CDR3 loop spans 15 amino acids. Trimming stripped 0 bases from V and 4 bases from J, with 12 bases between. CDR1 is SGDLS, CDR2 YYNGEE, per germline. The full variable domain, completed using reference TRBV9 and TRBJ2-3, is DSGVTQTPKHLITATGQRVTLRCSPRSGDLSVYWYQQSLDQGLQFLIQYYNGEERAKGNILERFSAQQFPDLHSELNLSSLELGDSALYFCASSVAGALADTQYFGPGTRLTVL.

CDR3 protein: CASSSHDTDTQYF. The CDR3 DNA sequence: TGTGCCAGCAGCTCCCACGACACAGATACGCAGTATTTT. J is TRBJ2-3 and V is TRBV13; D gene uncertain. The CDR3 loop spans 13 amino acids. The germline V gene encodes CDR1 PRHDT and CDR2 FYEKMQ (reference sequence). V dropped 4 bases and J dropped 2 bases, with 7 bases sitting between them.

The chain carries TRBV9 and TRBJ2-3, with D unresolved. This CDR3 contains 11 residues. Per the germline V gene, CDR1 is SGDLS and CDR2 is YYNGEE. The V gene lost 4 bases and the J gene lost 2 bases, with 2 bases spanning the gap. This CDR3 is CASSTTDTQYF. CDR3 in DNA: TGTGCCAGCAGCACCACAGATACGCAGTATTTT.

The chain combines TRBV2 with TRBJ2-1, with D unclear. Germline CDR1 SNHLY, CDR2 FYNNEI. The CDR3 has 13 residues. Trimming shortened V by 6 bases and J by 4 bases, and 10 bases separated the two germline ends. This chain's CDR3 is CASRASGYNEQFF. CDR3 in DNA: TGTGCCAGCAGGGCCTCGGGTTACAATGAGCAGTTCTTC.

The chain is built from TRBV7-2 and TRBJ2-3; 7 bases align to TRBD2. CDR3 length: 17 amino acids. Trimming at V came to 5 bases and at J to 2 bases, leaving 13 bases not matched to a gene. Per germline, CDR1 SGHTA and CDR2 FQGNSA. The CDR3 DNA reads TGTGCCAGCAGCCGCATGGGGAGGGTGACCGTCACAGATACGCAGTATTTT. Encoded protein: CASSRMGRVTVTDTQYF. The full variable domain, with the rest looked up from reference TRBV7-2 and TRBJ2-3, is GAGVSQSPSNKVTEKGKDVELRCDPISGHTALYWYRQSLGQGLEFLIYFQGNSAPDKSGLPSDRFSAERTGGSVSTLTIQRTQQEDSAVYLCASSRMGRVTVTDTQYFGPGTRLTVL.

There are a few counts of this clone. The genes are TRBV28 and TRBJ1-6, with D unclear. Per the germline V gene, CDR1 is MDHEN and CDR2 is SYDVKM. The CDR3 has 14 residues. Between the trimmed V and J ends, which lost 1 base and 7 bases, there was a span of 8 bases. CDR3 in amino acids: CASSLSSGNSPLHF. As DNA, the CDR3 is TGTGCCAGCAGTTTATCCAGTGGCAATTCACCCCTCCACTTT. The complete variable domain, with remaining parts taken from reference TRBV28 and TRBJ1-6, reads DVKVTQSSRYLVKRTGEKVFLECVQDMDHENMFWYRQDPGLGLRLIYFSYDVKMKEKGDIPEGYSVSREKKERFSLILESASTNQTSMYLCASSLSSGNSPLHFGNGTRLTVT.

The chain is built from TRBV2 and TRBJ1-2, with a tentative D call TRBD1 (5 bases). Trimming removed 1 base from V and 6 bases from J, with 15 bases in between. The CDR3 contains 15 residues. CDR1 and CDR2 from the germline V gene are SNHLY and FYNNEI. As DNA, the CDR3 is TGTGCCAGCAGTGAAGGTCAGGGAGAATTCGATGGCTACACCTTC. This encodes CASSEGQGEFDGYTF.

This rearrangement joins TRBV7-9 to TRBJ2-7; D is perhaps TRBD1 (7 bases). Germline V gene lookup returns CDR1 SEHNR and CDR2 FQNEAQ (reference sequence). The CDR3 has 15 amino acids. The germline V and J ends were trimmed by 1 base and 6 bases, with 16 bases remaining between them. Written as DNA, the CDR3 is TGTGCCAGCAGCTTAGGGCCAGACCAGGGGGGCGAGCAGTACTTC. Protein product: CASSLGPDQGGEQYF. Full variable domain (outside the CDR3, taken from reference TRBV7-9 and TRBJ2-7): DTGVSQNPRHKITKRGQNVTFRCDPISEHNRLYWYRQTLGQGPEFLTYFQNEAQLEKSRLLSDRFSAERPKGSFSTLEIQRTEQGDSAMYLCASSLGPDQGGEQYFGPGTRLTVT.

J is TRBJ2-3 and V is TRBV4-3; 8 nucleotides align to TRBD2. The CDR3 is 17 amino acids. Germline V CDR1 and CDR2: LGHNA, YSLEER. With V trimmed by 1 base and J by 1 base, 7 bases remained unmatched. CDR3 nucleotide sequence: TGCGCCAGCAGCCAAGGGACTAGCCCAGGAGGCACAGATACGCAGTATTTT. Its translation is CASSQGTSPGGTDTQYF.

This chain links TRBV5-4 with TRBJ2-5; a weak D match, TRBD2 (5 bases). Germline CDR1 SGHNT, CDR2 YYREEE (reference sequence). The V and J ends lost 1 base and 1 base respectively, with 8 bases between them. The CDR3 extends over 14 amino acids. The CDR3: CASSLRGGQETQYF. In DNA form, the CDR3 reads TGTGCCAGCAGCTTGAGAGGAGGCCAAGAGACCCAGTACTTC. The whole variable domain, filled in from reference TRBV5-4 and TRBJ2-5, reads ETGVTQSPTHLIKTRGQQVTLRCSSQSGHNTVSWYQQALGQGPQFIFQYYREEENGRGNFPPRFSGLQFPNYSSELNVNALELDDSALYLCASSLRGGQETQYFGPGTRLLVL.

This rearrangement joins TRBV13 to TRBJ2-7; 9 bases are shared with TRBD1. This CDR3 region has 14 residues. V was pared by 3 bases and J by 5 bases, with 5 bases of the junction left unmatched. Per germline, CDR1 PRHDT and CDR2 FYEKMQ (reference sequence). The CDR3 loop reads CASSLGQGIDEQYF. The CDR3 DNA follows: TGTGCCAGCAGCTTGGGACAGGGTATCGACGAGCAGTACTTC.

The chain recombines TRBV7-9 with TRBJ2-1; D is uncertain. From germline, CDR1 is SEHNR and CDR2 FQNEAQ (reference sequence). CDR3 size: 11 residues. Trimming stripped 2 bases from V and 5 bases from J, with 1 base between. For the CDR3, the DNA is TGTGCCAGCAGCTTAAACAATGAGCAGTTCTTC. It translates to CASSLNNEQFF. Filled out from reference TRBV7-9 and TRBJ2-1, the complete variable domain reads DTGVSQNPRHKITKRGQNVTFRCDPISEHNRLYWYRQTLGQGPEFLTYFQNEAQLEKSRLLSDRFSAERPKGSFSTLEIQRTEQGDSAMYLCASSLNNEQFFGPGTRLTVL.

The genes are TRBV6-1 and TRBJ1-6; D gene ambiguous. The germline V gene encodes CDR1 MNHNS and CDR2 SASEGT. The CDR3 sequence is 16 residues long. The V end was cut by 1 base, the J end by 6 bases, with 13 bases between. The DNA of the CDR3 is TGTGCCAGCAGTGAAGGGCCGGGGATAATTAATTCACCCCTCCACTTT. Translation gives CASSEGPGIINSPLHF.

The chain is built from TRBV4-1 and TRBJ1-5, with 7 bases that match TRBD1. The junction had 12 bases not matched to a gene; V was cut back by 3 bases and J by 7 bases. Germline V gives CDR1 MGHRA, CDR2 YSYEKL. This CDR3 comprises 16 residues. In DNA form, the CDR3 reads TGCGCCAGCAGCCATGTCTCGACCCAGGGGGACCAGCCCCAGCATTTT. It specifies CASSHVSTQGDQPQHF.

J is TRBJ2-3 and V is TRBV27; no clear D. The V end lost 6 bases, the J end lost 2 bases, and 3 bases lay between the germline ends. There are 11 residues in the CDR3. Germline V gives CDR1 MNHEY, CDR2 SMNVEV (reference sequence). The CDR3 protein is CASRNTDTQYF. The CDR3 DNA sequence: TGTGCCAGCAGAAACACAGATACGCAGTATTTT.

This clone was recorded once. The rearrangement uses TRBV7-6 and TRBJ2-7, with D maybe TRBD2 (5 bases). Germline V gene lookup returns CDR1 SGHVS and CDR2 FNYEAQ. The CDR3 runs to 14 residues. Trimming removed 1 base from V and 4 bases from J, with 11 bases in between. CDR3 coding DNA: TGTGCCAGCAGCTTAGGGGCAGGAGGATACGAGCAGTACTTC. Its protein product is CASSLGAGGYEQYF.

This chain links TRBV29-1 with TRBJ2-3, with a tentative D call TRBD1 (6 bases). Deletions cut 6 bases from V and 3 bases from J, with 19 bases between. CDR3 length equals 15 residues. Looked up from germline, CDR1 is SQVTM and CDR2 is ANQGSEA. DNA for the CDR3: TGCAGCGTCGCCCTTGGGGGCAGAGGGACAGATACGCAGTATTTT. Protein sequence: CSVALGGRGTDTQYF.

This rearrangement joins TRBV19 to TRBJ2-3; no clear D gene. Germline loops: CDR1 LNHDA, CDR2 SQIVND (reference sequence). V lost 8 bases and J 0 bases, leaving 9 bases between the germline ends. The CDR3 is made up of 13 amino acids. In nucleotides, the CDR3 is TGTGCCAGTGCGGCAGCGAGCACAGATACGCAGTATTTT. Protein sequence: CASAAASTDTQYF.

The chain recombines TRBV5-6 with TRBJ2-1; a possible D gene is TRBD1 (5 bases). V dropped 0 bases and J dropped 5 bases, with 9 bases sitting between them. This CDR3 has 14 residues. The germline gives CDR1 SGHDT, CDR2 YYEEEE. CDR3 in DNA: TGTGCCAGCAGCTTGGGGGGCTACCACAATGAGCAGTTCTTC. As protein: CASSLGGYHNEQFF.

The chain uses TRBV2 and TRBJ1-5; the D is unclear. CDR1 and CDR2 from the germline V gene are SNHLY and FYNNEI. The germline V and J ends were trimmed by 5 bases and 2 bases, with 13 bases remaining between them. The CDR3 is 15 amino acids. CDR3 sequence: CASSPGWFGNQPQHF. The CDR3 bases are TGTGCCAGCAGTCCCGGTTGGTTCGGCAATCAGCCCCAGCATTTT.

The rearrangement links TRBV19 to TRBJ1-2; 7 bases agree with TRBD1. V gave up 7 bases and J gave up 4 bases; unmatched junction bases: 6. Germline V CDR1 and CDR2: LNHDA, SQIVND (reference sequence). CDR3 length: 13 residues. This CDR3 is CASTKTGTYGYTF. The CDR3 DNA follows: TGTGCCAGTACTAAGACAGGGACCTATGGCTACACCTTC.